A selection of T cell receptor beta chains follows, all from one sample in a study of T cell repertoires in cytomegalovirus infection. Using its own MiXCR run on the reads, TCRdb lists one record per CDR3 protein. Of some 400,000 distinct CDR3 sequences listed, roughly 30% are singletons. Sequencing used PBMCs. These receptors were taken from a human donor in good health (CMV status not recorded). Some clones in this sample may be carry-over from other donors' samples. Each CDR3 is given with its conserved first and last residue. A D gene is named only where the DNA matches it firmly. Clone size is shown for a subset of rows, as once, few, many or a class of expanded clone.

cdr3_nt cdr3_aa clone_size v_call d_call j_call
TGTGCCAGCAGAAGAACCGGGACGACGGAATACTATGGCTACACCTTC CASRRTGTTEYYGYTF . TRBV6-2/TRBV6-3 . TRBJ1-2
TGTGCCAGCAGCTCATATCTTCCCGGGACACACACCGGGGAGCTGTTTTTT CASSSYLPGTHTGELFF few TRBV12-3/TRBV12-4 . TRBJ2-2
TGTGCCTCAGCGACTAGGGGGGGCGAGCAGTACTTC CASATRGGEQYF few TRBV10-3 . TRBJ2-7
TGTGCCAGCAGCTTCGAGGAGCTGCAGTTCTTC CASSFEELQFF . TRBV5-6 . TRBJ2-1
TGTGCCAGCAGCTTCTCCGGGACAGGAGTCCCCTACGAGCAGTACTTC CASSFSGTGVPYEQYF many TRBV7-2 TRBD1 TRBJ2-7
TGTGCCAGCAGTTTATGGGGAGCCGGGGAGCTGTTTTTT CASSLWGAGELFF . TRBV12-3/TRBV12-4 . TRBJ2-2
TGTGCCACCAGTGATCCAGGGGGACTAGCGGGGGGTTCCTACAATGAGCAGTTCTTC CATSDPGGLAGGSYNEQFF once TRBV24-1 TRBD2 TRBJ2-1
TGTGCCAGCATCGATCAGGGACGAGTAGGGATCGAGCAGTACTTC CASIDQGRVGIEQYF many TRBV7-8 . TRBJ2-7
TGCGCCAGCAGCCAAGATCTCGGAGGGTCTATAGAGACCCAGTACTTC CASSQDLGGSIETQYF few TRBV4-1 . TRBJ2-5
TGTGCCACCATCAGAGATATGGTTGGCCAGTTGAACACTGAAGCTTTCTTT CATIRDMVGQLNTEAFF . TRBV15 . TRBJ1-1
TGTGCCAGCAGCGGAGGACAGCGAATTGATGAAAAACTGTTTTTT CASSGGQRIDEKLFF . TRBV7-9 . TRBJ1-4
TGTGCCAGCAGCCCCCGTGGCCACTCCTACGAGCAGTACTTC CASSPRGHSYEQYF once TRBV12-3/TRBV12-4 . TRBJ2-7
TGTGCCAGCAGCTTAAGGGGCAGGGGGCTAGGCACCGGGGAGCTGTTATTT CASSLRGRGLGTGELLF . TRBV7-2 TRBD1 TRBJ2-2
TGTGCCATCAGTGATGCCAGGGGGCATGACACTGAAGCTTTCTTT CAISDARGHDTEAFF few TRBV10-3 TRBD1 TRBJ1-1
TGTGCCAGCAGTTACTCGAGGGCAGATACGCAGTATTTT CASSYSRADTQYF many TRBV6-6 . TRBJ2-3
TGCGCCAGCACCCCAACTAGCCAGAGCTCCTACAATGAGCAGTTCTTC CASTPTSQSSYNEQFF . TRBV23-1 . TRBJ2-1
TGTGCCAGCAGCCCGAACCCCCAACAAGAGACCCAGTACTTC CASSPNPQQETQYF . TRBV28 . TRBJ2-5
TGTGCCAGCAGCGGAGAAAAGGGGACAGGGGGATCCCATCCCTACAATGAGCAGTTCTTC CASSGEKGTGGSHPYNEQFF few TRBV7-8 TRBD1 TRBJ2-1
TGTGCCAGCAGCTTAGCGAGAATCTACGAGCAGTACTTC CASSLARIYEQYF many TRBV7-9 . TRBJ2-7
TGTGCCAGCAGTTTCTTCGGACCGAACTCTGGAAACACCATATATTTT CASSFFGPNSGNTIYF many TRBV12-3/TRBV12-4 . TRBJ1-3
TGTGCCAGCAGTTTATATCGGACGGGCACTGAAGCTTTCTTT CASSLYRTGTEAFF few TRBV27 . TRBJ1-1
TGTGCCAGCAGCCTACGGGACAGGCCAGATTTCAATTCACCCCTCCACTTT CASSLRDRPDFNSPLHF many TRBV7-8 TRBD1 TRBJ1-6
TGTGCCAGCAGCGCGGCCGGACAGGGCGTCTCTTCCACTGAAGCTTTCTTT CASSAAGQGVSSTEAFF . TRBV9 TRBD1 TRBJ1-1
TGCGCCAGCAGTGAGAGAAGACAGGGATTGACAGATACGCAGTATTTT CASSERRQGLTDTQYF . TRBV10-1 TRBD1 TRBJ2-3
TGTGCCAGTTATGGGGTGGAGACCTACGAGCAGTACTTC CASYGVETYEQYF many TRBV6-5 . TRBJ2-7
TGTGCCAGCAGAGGCTACGAGCAGTACTTC CASRGYEQYF many TRBV28 . TRBJ2-7
TGTGCCAGCACCGGAGGGGGACAGAGTAATTCACCCCTCCACTTT CASTGGGQSNSPLHF . TRBV7-9 TRBD1 TRBJ1-6
TGTGCCAGCAGCCACCGACAGGGGGTCCTCTATGGCTACACCTTC CASSHRQGVLYGYTF . TRBV6-1 TRBD1 TRBJ1-2
TGTGCCAGCAGATACCTACGGGACACGACTGTCGATACGCAGTATTTT CASRYLRDTTVDTQYF . TRBV7-8 . TRBJ2-3
TGTGCCAGCAGCCCAGGAGGGCAGGGATCGCGGGGAAACACCATATATTTT CASSPGGQGSRGNTIYF . TRBV7-6 . TRBJ1-3
TGTGCCAGCAGCTTAGGGACAGGCACCAATCAGCCCCAGCATTTT CASSLGTGTNQPQHF many TRBV7-8 TRBD1 TRBJ1-5
TGTGCCAGTAGTATCCCCCGAGGGGACACTGAAGCTTTCTTT CASSIPRGDTEAFF . TRBV19 . TRBJ1-1
TGTGCCAGCACCCCCCCCCGGGACCTACACTTCCCGAACACCGGGGAGCTGTTTTTT CASTPPRDLHFPNTGELFF many TRBV6-6 . TRBJ2-2
TGTGCCAGCAGCCTAGATGGGGCAGATACGCAGTATTTT CASSLDGADTQYF many TRBV7-9 . TRBJ2-3
TGTGCTAGCAGCTTGAATAGCGGGGTAGGCACAGATACGCAGTATTTT CASSLNSGVGTDTQYF few TRBV7-6 TRBD2 TRBJ2-3
TGTGCCAGCAGCCGGGTTTTGGCAACTAATGAAAAACTGTTTTTT CASSRVLATNEKLFF few TRBV11-2 . TRBJ1-4
TGTGCCAGCAGCGGTTTAGGGGGGATTAGCTCCTACAATGAGCAGTTCTTC CASSGLGGISSYNEQFF many TRBV7-6 . TRBJ2-1
TGTGCCAGCAGCCCGGGTGGGGGCGCATTGGAGACCCAGTACTTC CASSPGGGALETQYF . TRBV5-4 . TRBJ2-5
TGTGCCAGCAGTTTAGACAACAGGCGGTACAATGAGCAGTTCTTC CASSLDNRRYNEQFF few TRBV12-3/TRBV12-4 . TRBJ2-1
TGTGCCAGCACCCTTAGCGGGGGGGCCCTACACGAGCAGTACTTC CASTLSGGALHEQYF . TRBV28 TRBD2 TRBJ2-7
TGTGCCAGCAGTTCCCCTAGCCCCGGACGGTATCAGCCCCAGCATTTT CASSSPSPGRYQPQHF . TRBV28 . TRBJ1-5
TGTGCCAGCAGTACGCCGCAGTTGAACACTGAAGCTTTCTTT CASSTPQLNTEAFF . TRBV6-5 . TRBJ1-1
TGTGCCAGCAGCCGGGACACGAACACTGAAGCTTTCTTT CASSRDTNTEAFF many TRBV7-8 . TRBJ1-1
TGTGCCAGCAGCTTGGGGGACAGTCTTTATGGCTACACCTTC CASSLGDSLYGYTF many TRBV7-2 TRBD1 TRBJ1-2
TGTGCCAGCAGCCCAGAGTGGGGGGGCAATACTGAAGCTTTCTTT CASSPEWGGNTEAFF many TRBV11-1 . TRBJ1-1
TGTGCCAGCAGTGAGACAGACGCTCCCCAGGATGGCTACACCTTC CASSETDAPQDGYTF few TRBV27 . TRBJ1-2
TGTGCCAGCAGTTACTCGAATAGCGGGGCCGAGAACACCGGGGAGCTGTTTTTT CASSYSNSGAENTGELFF . TRBV6-5 TRBD2 TRBJ2-2
TGTGCCAGCAGTGCAGATACGCAGTATTTT CASSADTQYF . TRBV2 . TRBJ2-3
TGTGCCAGCAGCTTAGCGGGAAAGGGGTTTTCCTCCTACAATGAGCAGTTCTTC CASSLAGKGFSSYNEQFF many TRBV7-6 . TRBJ2-1
TGTGCCAGCAGCTTAGACTGGGGCTCCTACAATGAGCAGTTCTTC CASSLDWGSYNEQFF many TRBV11-2 . TRBJ2-1
TGTGCCAGCAGACAGGATTATAGCAATCAGCCCCAGCATTTT CASRQDYSNQPQHF . TRBV6-2/TRBV6-3 . TRBJ1-5
TGTGCCAGCAGCCAAGATTACGACTCTGGAAACACCATATATTTT CASSQDYDSGNTIYF many TRBV7-9 . TRBJ1-3
TGTGCCAGCAGCTTTACCTCCGACTTGACGAACACTGAAGCTTTCTTT CASSFTSDLTNTEAFF . TRBV5-6 . TRBJ1-1
TGCAGTGCTAGAGCAGGGGGCTTACGTGAAAAACTGTTTTTT CSARAGGLREKLFF few TRBV20-1 TRBD1 TRBJ1-4
TGCGCCAGCAGCCAAGTCCGGGGGGGCCCAGATACGCAGTATTTT CASSQVRGGPDTQYF . TRBV4-3 TRBD2 TRBJ2-3
TGTGCCAGCAGCCTAATCAGTTCGGGGCTACTACTACGGGAGCAGTACTTC CASSLISSGLLLREQYF . TRBV11-2 . TRBJ2-7
TGTGCCAGCAGTTCCAGGTCGGGGGCAAATACTGAAGCTTTCTTT CASSSRSGANTEAFF many TRBV12-3/TRBV12-4 . TRBJ1-1
TGTGCCAGCAGCCGGGCCGTAGGGGGATACGAGCAGTACTTC CASSRAVGGYEQYF . TRBV14 . TRBJ2-7
TGTGCCAGCAGCTTAGCCCACAGGTGGGGCACTGAAGCTTTCTTT CASSLAHRWGTEAFF few TRBV7-8 . TRBJ1-1
TGTGCCAGCATTTTATGGGGGGCGGGGGATGTCTACACCTTC CASILWGAGDVYTF . TRBV28 . TRBJ1-2